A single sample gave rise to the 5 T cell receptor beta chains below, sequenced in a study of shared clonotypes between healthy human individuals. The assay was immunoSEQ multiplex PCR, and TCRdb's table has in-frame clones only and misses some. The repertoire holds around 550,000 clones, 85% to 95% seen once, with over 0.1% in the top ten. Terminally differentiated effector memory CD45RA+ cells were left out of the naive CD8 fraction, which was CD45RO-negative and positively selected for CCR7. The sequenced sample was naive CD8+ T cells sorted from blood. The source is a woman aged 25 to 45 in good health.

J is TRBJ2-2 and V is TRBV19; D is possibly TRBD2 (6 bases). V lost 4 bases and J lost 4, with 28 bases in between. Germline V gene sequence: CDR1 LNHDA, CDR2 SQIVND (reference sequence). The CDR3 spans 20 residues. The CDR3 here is CASSNLAGPLRTGATGELFF. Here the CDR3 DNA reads TGTGCCAGTAGTAATCTGGCGGGCCCCTTGAGGACGGGAGCCACCGGGGAGCTGTTTTTT.

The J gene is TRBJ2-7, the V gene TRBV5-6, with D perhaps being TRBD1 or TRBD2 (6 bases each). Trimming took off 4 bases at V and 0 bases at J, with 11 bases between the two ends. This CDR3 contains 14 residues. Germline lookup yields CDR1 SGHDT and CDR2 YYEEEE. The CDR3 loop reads CASSGGRFSYEQYF. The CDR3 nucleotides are TGTGCCAGCAGCGGGGGGCGTTTCTCCTACGAGCAGTACTTC.

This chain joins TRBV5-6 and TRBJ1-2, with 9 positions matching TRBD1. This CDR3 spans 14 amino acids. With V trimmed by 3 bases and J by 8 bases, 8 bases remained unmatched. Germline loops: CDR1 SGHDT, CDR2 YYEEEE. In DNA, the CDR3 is TGTGCCAGCAGCTCAGGGACAGGGATAGTAGGCTACACCTTC. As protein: CASSSGTGIVGYTF.

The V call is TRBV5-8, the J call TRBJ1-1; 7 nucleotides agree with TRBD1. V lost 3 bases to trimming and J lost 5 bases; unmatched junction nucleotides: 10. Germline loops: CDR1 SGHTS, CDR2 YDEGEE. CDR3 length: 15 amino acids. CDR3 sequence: CASSSMTGRLTEAFF. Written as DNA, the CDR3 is TGTGCCAGCAGCTCGATGACAGGGCGCTTGACTGAAGCTTTCTTT.

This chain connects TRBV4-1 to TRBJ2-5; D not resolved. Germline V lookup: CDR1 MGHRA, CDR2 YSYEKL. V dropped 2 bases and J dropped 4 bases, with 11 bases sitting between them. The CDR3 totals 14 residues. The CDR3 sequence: CASSQTERPETQYF. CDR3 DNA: TGCGCCAGCAGCCAAACAGAGAGACCAGAGACCCAGTACTTC.